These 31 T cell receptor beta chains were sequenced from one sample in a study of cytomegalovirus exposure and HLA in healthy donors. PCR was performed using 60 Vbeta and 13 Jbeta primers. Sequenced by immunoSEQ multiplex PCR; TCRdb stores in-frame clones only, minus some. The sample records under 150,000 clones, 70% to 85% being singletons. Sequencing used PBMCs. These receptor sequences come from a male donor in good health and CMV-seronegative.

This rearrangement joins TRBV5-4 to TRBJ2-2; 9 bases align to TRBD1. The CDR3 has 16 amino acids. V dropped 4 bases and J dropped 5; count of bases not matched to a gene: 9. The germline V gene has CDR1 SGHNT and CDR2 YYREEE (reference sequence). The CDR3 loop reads CASSLMTGGGTGELFF. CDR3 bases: TGTGCCAGCAGCCTTATGACAGGGGGGGGGACCGGGGAGCTGTTTTTT.

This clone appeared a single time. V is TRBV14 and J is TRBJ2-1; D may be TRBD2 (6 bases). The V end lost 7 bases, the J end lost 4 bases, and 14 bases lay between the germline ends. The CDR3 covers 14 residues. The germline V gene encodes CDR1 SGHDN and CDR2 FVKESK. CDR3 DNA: TGTGCCAGCACGGGACTCGCCTGGTACAATGAGCAGTTCTTC. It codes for CASTGLAWYNEQFF.

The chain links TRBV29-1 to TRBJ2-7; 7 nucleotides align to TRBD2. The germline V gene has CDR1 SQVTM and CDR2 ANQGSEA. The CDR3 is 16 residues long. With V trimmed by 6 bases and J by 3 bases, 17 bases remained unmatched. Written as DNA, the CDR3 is TGCAGCGTGGCGAAGAACCCCGGGACTATCAACTACGAGCAGTACTTC. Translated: CSVAKNPGTINYEQYF.

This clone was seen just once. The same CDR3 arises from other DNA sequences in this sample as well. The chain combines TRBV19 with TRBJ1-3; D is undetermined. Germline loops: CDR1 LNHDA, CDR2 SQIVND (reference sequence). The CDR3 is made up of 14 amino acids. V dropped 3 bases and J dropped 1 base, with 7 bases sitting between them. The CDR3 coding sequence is TGTGCCAGTAGTATTCTCTCGTCTGGAAACACCATATATTTT. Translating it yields CASSILSSGNTIYF.

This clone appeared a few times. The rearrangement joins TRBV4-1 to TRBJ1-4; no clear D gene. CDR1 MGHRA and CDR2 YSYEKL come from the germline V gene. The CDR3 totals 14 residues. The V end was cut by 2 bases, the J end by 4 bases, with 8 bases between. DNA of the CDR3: TGCGCCAGCAGCCAAAACCCTAATAATGAAAAACTGTTTTTT. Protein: CASSQNPNNEKLFF.

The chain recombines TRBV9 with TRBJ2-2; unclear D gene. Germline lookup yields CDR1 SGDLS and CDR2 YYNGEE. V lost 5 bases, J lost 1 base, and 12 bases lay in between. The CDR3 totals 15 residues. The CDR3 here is CASSKTFQNTGELFF. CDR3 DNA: TGTGCCAGCAGTAAAACTTTTCAGAACACCGGGGAGCTGTTTTTT.

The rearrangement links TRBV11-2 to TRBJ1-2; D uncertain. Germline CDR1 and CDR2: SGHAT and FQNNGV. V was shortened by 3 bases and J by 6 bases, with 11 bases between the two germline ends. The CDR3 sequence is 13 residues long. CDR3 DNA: TGTGCCAGCAGCTTCGGGAATTTGAATGGCTACACCTTC. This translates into CASSFGNLNGYTF.

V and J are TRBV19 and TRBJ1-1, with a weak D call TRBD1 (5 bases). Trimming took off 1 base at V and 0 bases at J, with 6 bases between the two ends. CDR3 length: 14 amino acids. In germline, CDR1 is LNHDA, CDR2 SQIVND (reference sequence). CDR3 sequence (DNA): TGTGCCAGTAGTATAGGGGGCTTGAACACTGAAGCTTTCTTT. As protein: CASSIGGLNTEAFF.

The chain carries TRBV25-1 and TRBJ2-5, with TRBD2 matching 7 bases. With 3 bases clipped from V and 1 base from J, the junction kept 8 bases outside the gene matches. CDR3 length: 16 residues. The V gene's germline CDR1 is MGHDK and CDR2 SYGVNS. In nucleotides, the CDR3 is TGTGCCAGCAGTGATTGGACTAGATTTGGCCAAGAGACCCAGTACTTC. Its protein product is CASSDWTRFGQETQYF.

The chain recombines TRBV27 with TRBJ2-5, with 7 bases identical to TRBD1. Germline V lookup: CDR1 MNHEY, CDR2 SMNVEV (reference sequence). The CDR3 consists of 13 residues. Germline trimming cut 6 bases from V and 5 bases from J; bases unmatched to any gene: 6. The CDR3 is CASRPTGAETQYF. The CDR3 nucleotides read TGTGCCAGCAGACCCACAGGGGCGGAGACCCAGTACTTC.

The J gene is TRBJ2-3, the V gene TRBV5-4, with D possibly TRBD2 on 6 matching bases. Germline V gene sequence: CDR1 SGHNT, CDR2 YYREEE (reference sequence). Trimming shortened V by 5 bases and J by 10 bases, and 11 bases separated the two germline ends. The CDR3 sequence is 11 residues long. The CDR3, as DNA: TGTGCCAGCAGAGGGGAGGCGGCGCAGTATTTT. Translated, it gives CASRGEAAQYF.

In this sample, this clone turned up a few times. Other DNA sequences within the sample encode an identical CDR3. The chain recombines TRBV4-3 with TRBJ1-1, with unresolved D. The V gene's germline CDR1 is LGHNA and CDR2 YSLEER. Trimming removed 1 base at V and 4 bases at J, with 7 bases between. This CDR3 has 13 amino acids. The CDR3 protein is CASSQVGGTEAFF. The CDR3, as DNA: TGCGCCAGCAGCCAAGTCGGAGGCACTGAAGCTTTCTTT.

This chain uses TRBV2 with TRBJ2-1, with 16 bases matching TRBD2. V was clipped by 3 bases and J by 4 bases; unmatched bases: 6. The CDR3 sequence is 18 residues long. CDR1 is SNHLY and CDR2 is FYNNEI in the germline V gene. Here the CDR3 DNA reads TGTGCCAGCAGTGACCGGCTGGGACTAGCGGGAGGGTACAATGAGCAGTTCTTC. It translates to CASSDRLGLAGGYNEQFF. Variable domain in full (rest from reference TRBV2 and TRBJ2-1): EPEVTQTPSHQVTQMGQEVILRCVPISNHLYFYWYRQILGQKVEFLVSFYNNEISEKSEIFDDQFSVERPDGSNFTLKIRSTKLEDSAMYFCASSDRLGLAGGYNEQFFGPGTRLTVL.

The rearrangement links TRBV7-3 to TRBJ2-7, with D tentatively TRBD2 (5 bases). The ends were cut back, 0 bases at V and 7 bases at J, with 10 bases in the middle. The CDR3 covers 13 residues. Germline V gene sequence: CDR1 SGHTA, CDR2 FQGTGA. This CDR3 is CASSLTGGSEQYF. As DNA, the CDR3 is TGTGCCAGCAGCTTAACCGGAGGATCGGAGCAGTACTTC.

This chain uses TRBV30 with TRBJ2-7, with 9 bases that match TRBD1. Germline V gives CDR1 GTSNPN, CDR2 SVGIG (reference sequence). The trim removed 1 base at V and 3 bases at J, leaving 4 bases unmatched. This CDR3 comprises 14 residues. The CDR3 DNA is TGTGCCTGGAGTGACAGGGGGCTGAACTACGAGCAGTACTTC. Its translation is CAWSDRGLNYEQYF.

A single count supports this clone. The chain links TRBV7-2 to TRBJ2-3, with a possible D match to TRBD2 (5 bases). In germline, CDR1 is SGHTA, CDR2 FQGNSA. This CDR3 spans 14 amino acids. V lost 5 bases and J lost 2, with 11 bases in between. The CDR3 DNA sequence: TGTGCCAGCAGCCGGACTGGCGTCACAGATACGCAGTATTTT. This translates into CASSRTGVTDTQYF.

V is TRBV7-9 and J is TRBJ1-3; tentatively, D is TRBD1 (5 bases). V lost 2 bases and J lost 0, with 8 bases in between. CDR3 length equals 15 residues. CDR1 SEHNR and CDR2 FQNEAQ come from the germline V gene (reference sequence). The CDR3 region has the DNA TGTGCCAGCAGCTTATGGGGGGTCTCTGGAAACACCATATATTTT. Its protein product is CASSLWGVSGNTIYF.

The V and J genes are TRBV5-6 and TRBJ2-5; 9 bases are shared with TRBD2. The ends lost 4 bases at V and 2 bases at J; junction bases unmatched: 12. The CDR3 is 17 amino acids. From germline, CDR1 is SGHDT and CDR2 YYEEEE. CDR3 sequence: CASSEQLAGELQETQYF. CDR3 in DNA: TGTGCCAGCAGCGAACAGTTAGCGGGAGAGCTACAAGAGACCCAGTACTTC.

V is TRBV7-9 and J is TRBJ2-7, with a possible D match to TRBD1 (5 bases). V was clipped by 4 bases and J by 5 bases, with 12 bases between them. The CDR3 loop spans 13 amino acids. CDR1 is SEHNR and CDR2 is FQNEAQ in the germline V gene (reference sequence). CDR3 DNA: TGTGCCAGCAGCTCCTCAGGGTTCGACGAGCAGTACTTC. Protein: CASSSSGFDEQYF.

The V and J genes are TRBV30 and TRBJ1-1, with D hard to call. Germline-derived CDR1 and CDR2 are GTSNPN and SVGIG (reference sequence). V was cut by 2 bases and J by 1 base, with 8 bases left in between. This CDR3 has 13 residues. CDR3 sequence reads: CAWSPRANTEAFF. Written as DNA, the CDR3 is TGTGCCTGGAGTCCGCGGGCGAACACTGAAGCTTTCTTT.

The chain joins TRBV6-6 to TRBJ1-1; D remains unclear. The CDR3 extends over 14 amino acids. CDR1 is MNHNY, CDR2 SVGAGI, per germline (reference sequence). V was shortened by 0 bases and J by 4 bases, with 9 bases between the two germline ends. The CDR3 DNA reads TGTGCCAGCAGTTACTCGGGGAGCTCCACTGAAGCTTTCTTT. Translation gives CASSYSGSSTEAFF.

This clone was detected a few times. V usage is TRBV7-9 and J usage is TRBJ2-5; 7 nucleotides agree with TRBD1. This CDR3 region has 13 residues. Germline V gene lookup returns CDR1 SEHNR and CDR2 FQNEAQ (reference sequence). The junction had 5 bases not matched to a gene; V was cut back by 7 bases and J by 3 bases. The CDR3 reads CASNLGTEETQYF. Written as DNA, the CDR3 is TGTGCCAGCAACCTCGGGACAGAAGAGACCCAGTACTTC.

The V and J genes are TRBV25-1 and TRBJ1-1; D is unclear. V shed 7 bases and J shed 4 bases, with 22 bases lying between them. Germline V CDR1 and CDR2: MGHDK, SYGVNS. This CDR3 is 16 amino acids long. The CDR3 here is CASTRGVGSPGTEAFF. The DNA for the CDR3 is TGTGCCAGCACTAGAGGTGTAGGCTCTCCGGGCACTGAAGCTTTCTTT.

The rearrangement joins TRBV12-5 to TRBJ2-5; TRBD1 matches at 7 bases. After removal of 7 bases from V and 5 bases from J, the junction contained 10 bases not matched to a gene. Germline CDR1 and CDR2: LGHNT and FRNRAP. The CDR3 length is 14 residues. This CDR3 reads CASATLGGEETQYF. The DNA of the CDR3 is TGTGCTAGTGCAACCCTAGGGGGCGAGGAGACCCAGTACTTC.

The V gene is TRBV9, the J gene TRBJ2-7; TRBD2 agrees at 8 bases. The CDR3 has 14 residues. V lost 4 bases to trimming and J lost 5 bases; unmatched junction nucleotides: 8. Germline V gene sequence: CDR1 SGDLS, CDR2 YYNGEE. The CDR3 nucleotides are TGTGCCAGCAGCCCCGGGACTAGACCCCACGAGCAGTACTTC. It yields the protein CASSPGTRPHEQYF.

The CDR3 protein is CATTGDRATETQYF. The CDR3 nucleotides read TGTGCCACTACCGGGGACAGGGCTACGGAGACCCAGTACTTC. V is TRBV10-3 and J is TRBJ2-5, with 9 bases identical to TRBD1. With V trimmed by 10 bases and J by 5 bases, 11 bases remained unmatched. The CDR3 has 14 residues. Germline V gives CDR1 ENHRY, CDR2 SYGVKD.

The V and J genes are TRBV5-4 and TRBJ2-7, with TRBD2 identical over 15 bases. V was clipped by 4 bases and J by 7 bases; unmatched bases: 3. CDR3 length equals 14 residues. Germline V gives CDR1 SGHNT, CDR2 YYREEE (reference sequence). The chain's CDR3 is CASSGTSGRPEQYF. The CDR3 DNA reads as TGTGCCAGCAGCGGGACTAGCGGGAGGCCTGAGCAGTACTTC. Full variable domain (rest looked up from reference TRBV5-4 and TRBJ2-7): ETGVTQSPTHLIKTRGQQVTLRCSSQSGHNTVSWYQQALGQGPQFIFQYYREEENGRGNFPPRFSGLQFPNYSSELNVNALELDDSALYLCASSGTSGRPEQYFGPGTRLTVT.

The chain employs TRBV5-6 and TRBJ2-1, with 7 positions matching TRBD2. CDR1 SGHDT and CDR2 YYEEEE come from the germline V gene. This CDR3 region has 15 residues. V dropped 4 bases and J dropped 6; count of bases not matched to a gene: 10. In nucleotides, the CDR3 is TGTGCCAGCAGCCCCGGGGGAGGGCGGTTCAATGAGCAGTTCTTC. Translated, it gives CASSPGGGRFNEQFF.

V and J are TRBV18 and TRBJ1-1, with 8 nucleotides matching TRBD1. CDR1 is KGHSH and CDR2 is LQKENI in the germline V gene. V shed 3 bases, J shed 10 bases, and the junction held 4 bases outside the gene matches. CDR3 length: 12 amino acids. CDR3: CASSPSDRAAFF. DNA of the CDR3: TGTGCCAGCTCACCTTCGGACAGGGCAGCTTTCTTT.

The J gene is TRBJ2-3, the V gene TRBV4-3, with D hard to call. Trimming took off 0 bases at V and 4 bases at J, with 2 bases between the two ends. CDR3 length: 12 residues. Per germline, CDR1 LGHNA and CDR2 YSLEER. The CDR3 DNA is TGCGCCAGCAGCCAAGACTCAGATACGCAGTATTTT. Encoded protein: CASSQDSDTQYF.

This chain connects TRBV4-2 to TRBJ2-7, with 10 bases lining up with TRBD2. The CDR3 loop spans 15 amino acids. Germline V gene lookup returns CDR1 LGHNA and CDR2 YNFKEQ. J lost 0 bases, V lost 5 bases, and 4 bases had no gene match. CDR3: CASSFWTSGSYEQYF. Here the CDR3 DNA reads TGTGCCAGCAGCTTTTGGACTAGCGGCTCCTACGAGCAGTACTTC.